A single sample is the source of the 24 T cell receptor beta chains below, sequenced in a study of blood T cell repertoires in COVID-19. Sequencing used immunoSEQ multiplex PCR; TCRdb keeps in-frame clones, though not all of them. The sample has 110,000 to 150,000 clones, about 84% seen once. The sample was peripheral blood. These TCRs come from a woman between 45 and 60 years old with acute or convalescent COVID-19.

Points on this clone: The sample has other DNA sequences that encode this CDR3 too. The V call is TRBV12-3 or TRBV12-4, the J call TRBJ1-2; D remains ambiguous. Between the trimmed V and J ends, which lost 5 bases and 2 bases, there was a span of 9 bases. CDR3 length equals 13 residues. The CDR3 loop is CASSPTGNYGYTF. As DNA, the CDR3 is TGTGCCAGCAGTCCCACCGGGAACTATGGCTACACCTTC.

V gene TRBV27 combines with J gene TRBJ1-6; D remains unclear. The germline V gene has CDR1 MNHEY and CDR2 SMNVEV (reference sequence). This CDR3 contains 15 residues. Trimming removed 2 bases at V and 5 bases at J, with 10 bases between. The CDR3 DNA reads as TGTGCCAGCAGTTTAACCGGGGTGGATAATTCACCCCTCCACTTT. The encoded protein is CASSLTGVDNSPLHF.

This clone was observed a few times. The J gene is TRBJ1-3, the V gene TRBV20-1, with D unresolved. This CDR3 has 13 residues. Germline CDR1 reads DFQATT; CDR2 reads SNEGSKA (reference sequence). V was pared by 3 bases and J by 2 bases, with 8 bases between. CDR3 residues: CSASSFAGNTIYF. The CDR3 coding sequence is TGCAGTGCTAGTTCGTTCGCTGGAAACACCATATATTTT.

The chain links TRBV18 to TRBJ1-5, with unresolved D. Germline CDR1 reads KGHSH; CDR2 reads LQKENI. The V gene lost 0 bases and the J gene lost 9 bases, with 21 bases spanning the gap. The CDR3 loop spans 17 amino acids. The CDR3 DNA reads TGTGCCAGCTCACCACCGGGTTCGGCCGGAGTAATATCGCCCCAGCATTTT. Translating it yields CASSPPGSAGVISPQHF.

The J gene is TRBJ1-1, the V gene TRBV7-8, with D unresolved. Trimming removed 6 bases at V and 1 base at J, with 9 bases between. CDR3 length: 13 residues. Germline CDR1 is SGHVS and CDR2 is FQNEAQ. The CDR3 DNA reads as TGTGCCAGCAGTGCCCCAGGGAACACTGAAGCTTTCTTT. Its protein product is CASSAPGNTEAFF. The full variable domain, rest sourced from reference TRBV7-8 and TRBJ1-1, is GAGVSQSPRYKVAKRGQDVALRCDPISGHVSLFWYQQALGQGPEFLTYFQNEAQLDKSGLPSDRFFAERPEGSVSTLKIQRTQQEDSAVYLCASSAPGNTEAFFGQGTRLTVV.

The chain carries TRBV27 and TRBJ1-6; the match to TRBD1 covers 8 bases. Germline CDR1 MNHEY, CDR2 SMNVEV (reference sequence). Trimming took 6 bases from V and 5 from J; bases not matched to a gene: 3. The CDR3 is 14 residues long. The CDR3 sequence: CASRRGQDNSPLHF. The CDR3 coding sequence is TGTGCCAGCAGGCGGGGACAGGATAATTCACCCCTCCACTTT.

This chain joins TRBV5-8 and TRBJ2-7; D possibly corresponds to TRBD1 (5 bases). Looked up from germline, CDR1 is SGHTS and CDR2 is YDEGEE. V lost 4 bases to trimming and J lost 5 bases, with 10 bases between them. This CDR3 has 12 amino acids. The CDR3 loop is CASSPGYHEQYF. The CDR3 DNA is TGTGCCAGCAGCCCAGGGTACCACGAGCAGTACTTC.

The chain employs TRBV3-1 (or the pseudogene TRBV3-2) and TRBJ2-3, with 9 bases that match TRBD2. This CDR3 spans 15 amino acids. Trimming cost V 7 bases and J 8 bases; bases outside gene matches: 13. The germline gives CDR1 LGHDT, CDR2 YNNKEL (reference sequence). The CDR3 nucleotides are TGTGCCAGCAACAAGGGACTAGCAACCTCTGCTACGCAGTATTTT. It codes for CASNKGLATSATQYF.

The chain is built from TRBV6-6 and TRBJ1-5; D gene unclear. V lost 7 bases and J lost 2, with 15 bases in between. CDR3 length: 15 residues. The germline CDR1 and CDR2 sequences are MNHNY and SVGAGI (reference sequence). The CDR3 bases are TGTGCCAGCACCGAGGCCCCGGAGGGCAATCAGCCCCAGCATTTT. Protein: CASTEAPEGNQPQHF.

V usage is TRBV7-3 and J usage is TRBJ2-1; a weak D match, TRBD1 (7 bases). CDR3 length: 20 amino acids. V lost 4 bases and J 1 base, leaving 26 bases between the germline ends. Germline V gives CDR1 SGHTA, CDR2 FQGTGA. CDR3 DNA sequence: TGTGCCAGCAGCTGGACGGTTTTGGGCAGGGGGGTACTATCCTACAATGAGCAGTTCTTC. This sequence encodes CASSWTVLGRGVLSYNEQFF.

The chain links TRBV6-4 to TRBJ1-5; the D gene is possibly TRBD1 (5 bases). The CDR3 is made up of 13 amino acids. Trimming removed 3 bases from V and 3 bases from J, with 6 bases in between. Germline V gene data show CDR1 as MRHNA and CDR2 as SNTAGT. In nucleotides, the CDR3 is TGTGCCAGCAGTGAACAGGTCAATCAGCCCCAGCATTTT. Translating it yields CASSEQVNQPQHF.

The chain employs TRBV27 and TRBJ1-1; unclear D gene. Per germline, CDR1 MNHEY and CDR2 SMNVEV (reference sequence). V was trimmed by 1 base and J by 11 bases, leaving 8 bases between them. CDR3 length: 11 residues. The CDR3 nucleotides are TGTGCCAGCAGTTTATACGGGGTGGCTTTCTTT. It specifies CASSLYGVAFF.

This clone was detected many times. The chain couples TRBV7-3 to TRBJ2-3, with TRBD2 as a possible D gene (5 bases). Trimming stripped 6 bases from V and 1 base from J, with 11 bases between. The length of the CDR3 is 14 residues. Germline CDR1 and CDR2: SGHTA and FQGTGA. CDR3 nucleotide sequence: TGTGCCAGCAGAGAGGGTTTTCGCACAGATACGCAGTATTTT. Translation gives CASREGFRTDTQYF.

The chain employs TRBV2 and TRBJ2-7; TRBD2 agrees at 8 bases. The CDR3 has 16 amino acids. V lost 6 bases to trimming and J lost 0 bases; unmatched junction nucleotides: 10. Germline values: CDR1 SNHLY, CDR2 FYNNEI. The chain's CDR3 is CASRNFSGARSYEQYF. The CDR3 coding sequence is TGTGCCAGCAGGAACTTTAGCGGGGCCCGCTCCTACGAGCAGTACTTC.

This clone was observed once. CDR3 sequence: CASSQSSGDSPLHF. As DNA, the CDR3 is TGTGCCAGCAGCCAATCGTCGGGGGATTCACCCCTCCACTTT. The rearrangement joins TRBV3-1 (or the pseudogene TRBV3-2) to TRBJ1-6, with D possibly being TRBD1 (5 bases). The CDR3 sequence is 14 residues long. The V gene lost 2 bases and the J gene lost 8 bases, with 10 bases spanning the gap. Germline lookup yields CDR1 LGHDT and CDR2 YNNKEL (reference sequence).

The genes are TRBV9 and TRBJ1-1; D possibly corresponds to TRBD1 (5 bases). The CDR3 runs to 14 residues. V was shortened by 0 bases and J by 1 base, with 7 bases between the two germline ends. Germline V gene lookup returns CDR1 SGDLS and CDR2 YYNGEE. The CDR3 loop is CASSVVTGNTEAFF. In DNA, the CDR3 is TGTGCCAGCAGCGTAGTCACAGGGAACACTGAAGCTTTCTTT.

This clone was seen more than once but under ten times. The J gene is TRBJ1-5, the V gene TRBV7-2; 8 bases map to TRBD1. V dropped 1 base and J dropped 4; count of bases not matched to a gene: 6. Looked up from germline, CDR1 is SGHTA and CDR2 is FQGNSA. The CDR3 runs 16 residues. The CDR3 region is CASSLEADRGNQPQHF. The CDR3 DNA follows: TGTGCCAGCAGCTTAGAAGCCGACAGGGGAAATCAGCCCCAGCATTTT. Combining the CDR3 with reference TRBV7-2 and TRBJ1-5 gives the whole variable domain GAGVSQSPSNKVTEKGKDVELRCDPISGHTALYWYRQSLGQGLEFLIYFQGNSAPDKSGLPSDRFSAERTGGSVSTLTIQRTQQEDSAVYLCASSLEADRGNQPQHFGDGTRLSIL.

V usage is TRBV19 and J usage is TRBJ1-1; maybe TRBD1 (5 bases). Germline V gives CDR1 LNHDA, CDR2 SQIVND (reference sequence). The germline V and J ends were trimmed by 3 bases and 1 base, with 12 bases remaining between them. This CDR3 is built from 15 residues. The CDR3 loop reads CASSISRQKNTEAFF. The CDR3 DNA reads as TGTGCCAGTAGTATTTCCCGACAGAAGAACACTGAAGCTTTCTTT.

The chain links TRBV6-5 to TRBJ1-5; D uncertain. The CDR3 loop spans 13 amino acids. Per germline, CDR1 MNHEY and CDR2 SVGAGI. Trimming pared 5 bases from V and 5 bases from J, leaving 10 bases between. CDR3 loop: CASSPSDYQPQHF. CDR3 nucleotides: TGTGCCAGCAGTCCTTCAGACTATCAGCCCCAGCATTTT.

In its sample, this clone was seen a few times. V usage is TRBV21-1 and J usage is TRBJ1-4; no check of the table's D call, TRBD1, against the DNA was made. TRBV21-1 is reported as a pseudogene. This CDR3 comprises 16 residues. CDR3 in amino acids: CASSVPGQRRNEKLFF. The CDR3 nucleotides are TGTGCCAGCAGCGTACCGGGACAACGCCGAAATGAAAAACTGTTTTTT.

The J gene is TRBJ1-2, the V gene TRBV6-2 or TRBV6-3; a weak D match, TRBD1 (6 bases). This CDR3 is built from 15 residues. Germline CDR1 MNHEY, CDR2 SVGEGT. Trimming shortened V by 0 bases and J by 7 bases, and 15 bases separated the two germline ends. The CDR3 loop is CASSYSGGPPSGYTF. CDR3 DNA: TGTGCCAGCAGTTACTCCGGGGGGCCGCCCTCTGGCTACACCTTC.

The rearrangement links TRBV27 to TRBJ1-1; D unresolved. Per germline, CDR1 MNHEY and CDR2 SMNVEV (reference sequence). CDR3 size: 15 residues. V lost 0 bases and J 2 bases, leaving 10 bases between the germline ends. CDR3 in DNA: TGTGCCAGCAGTTTATCCGGCAGGATCAACACTGAAGCTTTCTTT. Protein product: CASSLSGRINTEAFF.

The table lists this clone with a count of one. This chain links TRBV5-8 with TRBJ1-5; 9 nucleotides match TRBD1. Germline CDR1 and CDR2: SGHTS and YDEGEE. The CDR3 consists of 18 residues. J gave up 4 bases and V 1 base, and 12 bases lay outside the gene matches. The CDR3 here is CASSLLGGGQGLNQPQHF. The DNA for the CDR3 is TGTGCCAGCAGCTTGTTAGGTGGGGGACAGGGCCTAAATCAGCCCCAGCATTTT.

Here the CDR3 reads CASRTGFNSPLHF. CDR3 DNA: TGTGCCAGCAGAACAGGGTTTAATTCACCCCTCCACTTT. The chain combines TRBV28 with TRBJ1-6; D possibly corresponds to TRBD1 (6 bases). The CDR3 consists of 13 residues. Deletions cut 6 bases from V and 6 bases from J, with 9 bases between. Looked up from germline, CDR1 is MDHEN and CDR2 is SYDVKM.